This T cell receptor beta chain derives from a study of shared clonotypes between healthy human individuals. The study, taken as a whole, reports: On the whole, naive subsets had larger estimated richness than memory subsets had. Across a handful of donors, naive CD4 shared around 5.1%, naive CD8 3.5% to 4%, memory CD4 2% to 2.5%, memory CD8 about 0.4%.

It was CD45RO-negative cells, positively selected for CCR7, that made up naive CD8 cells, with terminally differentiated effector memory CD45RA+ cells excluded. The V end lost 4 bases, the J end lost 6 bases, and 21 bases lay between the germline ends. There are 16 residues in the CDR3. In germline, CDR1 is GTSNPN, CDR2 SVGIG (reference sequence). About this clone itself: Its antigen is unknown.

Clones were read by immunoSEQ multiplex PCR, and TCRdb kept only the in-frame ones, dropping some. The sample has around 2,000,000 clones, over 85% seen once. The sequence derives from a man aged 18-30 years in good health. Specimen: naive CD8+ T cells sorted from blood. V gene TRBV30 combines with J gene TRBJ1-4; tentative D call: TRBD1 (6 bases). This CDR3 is CAWILLWTAEDEKLFF. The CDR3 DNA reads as TGTGCCTGGATCCTTCTCTGGACAGCCGAGGATGAAAAACTGTTTTTT.